One T cell receptor (beta chain) is described in this entry. As yet, its antigen is unknown. Germline lookup yields CDR1 MNHEY and CDR2 SVGEGT. V was cut by 0 bases and J by 2 bases, with 11 bases left in between. This CDR3 is built from 15 residues. The sample is drawn from a study of T-cell memory formation after mild COVID-19. Background on the study: Clustering of TCRs was largely donor specific.

Whole-study results and caveats: Confirmation of SARS-CoV-2 specificity was lacking for second-wave clones peaking day 37. CM and EM subsets held most contracting CD4+ clones; EMRA held CD8+ ones.

TCR alpha and TCR beta cDNA libraries with sample barcodes and UMIs came from 5'RACE using constant-segment primers. One entry per CDR3 protein, called by TCRdb with MiXCR from the 5' RACE reads. The top ten clones hold about 2.4% of a sample with fewer than 250,000 distinct CDR3 sequences, about 16% of them seen once. The V and J genes are TRBV6-2 or TRBV6-3 and TRBJ2-7; D is possibly TRBD2 (5 bases). Source material: PBMCs or a T cell subset sorted from them (not recorded which). This clonotype was obtained from an adult woman who had mild COVID-19 (a few samples of this study predate the infection). Cell type and time point are not known. The chain's CDR3 is CASSYSGIKAYEQYF. CDR3 coding DNA: TGTGCCAGCAGTTACTCCGGGATCAAGGCCTACGAGCAGTACTTC.